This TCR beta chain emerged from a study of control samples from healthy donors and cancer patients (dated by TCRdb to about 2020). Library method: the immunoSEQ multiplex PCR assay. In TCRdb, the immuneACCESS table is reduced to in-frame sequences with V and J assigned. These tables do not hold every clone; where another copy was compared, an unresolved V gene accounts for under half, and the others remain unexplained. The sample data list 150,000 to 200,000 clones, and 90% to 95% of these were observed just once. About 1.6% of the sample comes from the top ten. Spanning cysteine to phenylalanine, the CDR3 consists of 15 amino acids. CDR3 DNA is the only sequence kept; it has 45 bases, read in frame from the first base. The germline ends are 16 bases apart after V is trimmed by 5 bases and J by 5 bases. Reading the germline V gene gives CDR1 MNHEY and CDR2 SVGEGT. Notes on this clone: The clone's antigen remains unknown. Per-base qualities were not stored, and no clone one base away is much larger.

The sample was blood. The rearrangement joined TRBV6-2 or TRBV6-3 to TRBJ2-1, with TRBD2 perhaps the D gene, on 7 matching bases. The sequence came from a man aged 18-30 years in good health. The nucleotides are TGTGCCAGCAGTCCCCGGGGGGCCGGCCACAATGAGCAGTTCTTC. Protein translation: CASSPRGAGHNEQFF.